This T cell receptor beta chain was sequenced during a study of regulatory T cells in long-lasting Graves disease. Study observations and caveats: Favoring TRBV28, TRBJ1-2 and TRBJ2-5 was a feature seen in persistent disease. Owing to a sample size that was small, accuracy may have been reduced.

The authors built TCR beta libraries using iRepertoire HTBI primers and Arm-PCR of CDR3 regions. TCRdb called the multiplex PCR reads again in MiXCR, with one record for every CDR3 protein. The sample shows about 660,000 distinct CDR3 sequences, around 30% of them seen only once. This clonotype was observed a few times. The antigen is undetermined. The sample's time point: persistent/refractory GD, antithyroid drugs over 5 years with positive TRAb. Researchers made the TCR library from RNA that was extracted from PBMCs. From an endocrinology department in Xi'an, China, came the patients. The EDTA tubes were filled with roughly 10 milliliters of drawn peripheral blood. There are 16 residues in the CDR3. From germline, CDR1 is GTSNPN and CDR2 SVGIG (reference sequence). V lost 0 bases and J lost 0; bases outside the gene matches: 2.

The source is a female donor with Graves disease. The specimen was peripheral blood mononuclear cells (PBMCs), collected when the disease was refractory, from a patient treated with antithyroid drugs. The rearrangement joins TRBV30 to TRBJ2-6; TRBD1 matches 7 bases. CDR3 loop: CAWSVDRPSGANVLTF. The CDR3 DNA reads as TGTGCCTGGAGTGTGGACAGGCCCTCTGGGGCCAACGTCCTGACTTTC.